These T cell receptor beta chains were read from a single sample in a study of blood T cell repertoires in COVID-19. Assay: immunoSEQ multiplex PCR; the TCRdb copy retains only in-frame clones and omits some. The sample includes 95,000 to 110,000 clones, around nine tenths seen only once; the top ten take approximately 5%. Sequenced input: peripheral blood. The source is a human donor in a cohort sampled during active COVID-19. Each CDR3 is given with its conserved first and last residue.

CDR3aa	j_gene	v_gene
CASSSLLAGSHEQFF	TRBJ2-1	TRBV7-9
CASSVGAGPQETQYF	TRBJ2-5	TRBV9
CASSETVYGYTF	TRBJ1-2	TRBV19
CASSYSGLKETQYF	TRBJ2-5	TRBV6-2/TRBV6-3
CASSPQMLSGSSYEQYF	TRBJ2-7	TRBV4-1
CASSLGTSSGQDNEQFF	TRBJ2-1	TRBV11-3
CASIPPTSSGNTIYF	TRBJ1-3	TRBV19
CSAGQGYYGYTF	TRBJ1-2	TRBV29-1
CSVVGQGRSEQYF	TRBJ2-7	TRBV29-1
CASSLGAGADEKLFF	TRBJ1-4	TRBV7-9
CASSIPPGNQPQHF	TRBJ1-5	TRBV19
CASSLRDRDYGYTF	TRBJ1-2	TRBV5-4
CASSSDVRWASGANVLTF	TRBJ2-6	TRBV5-6
CASSFGTENIQYF	TRBJ2-4	TRBV11-2
CSATLGGKLFF	TRBJ1-4	TRBV20-1
CASSRTGTPSRNGYTF	TRBJ1-2	TRBV19
CATSDRSNEKLFF	TRBJ1-4	TRBV19
CASSPRTGRTEAFF	TRBJ1-1	TRBV5-4
CATRDRREGYTF	TRBJ1-2	TRBV15
CAWSKRGQGIWGTGELFF	TRBJ2-2	TRBV30
CASTGQPGYGYTF	TRBJ1-2	TRBV6-5
CATSDSIGTHTKTQYF	TRBJ2-5	TRBV24-1
CASSVGLAGVAEQYF	TRBJ2-7	TRBV5-1
CASSLPEQGTYEQYF	TRBJ2-7	TRBV7-2
CASSFLGDYSNQPQHF	TRBJ1-5	TRBV7-8
CASSHRVPEAFF	TRBJ1-1	TRBV5-5
CASSIEGPSYEQYF	TRBJ2-7	TRBV19
CASSYPRDRGNGYTF	TRBJ1-2	TRBV19
CASSLGTSGGHAYEQYF	TRBJ2-7	TRBV18
CASSSDIGGTEAFF	TRBJ1-1	TRBV5-1
CASSLSGRGGYGYTF	TRBJ1-2	TRBV27
CASSPPRWTEAFF	TRBJ1-1	TRBV19
CASNGGPTYEQYF	TRBJ2-7	TRBV2
CASSPRTGSYEQYF	TRBJ2-7	TRBV18